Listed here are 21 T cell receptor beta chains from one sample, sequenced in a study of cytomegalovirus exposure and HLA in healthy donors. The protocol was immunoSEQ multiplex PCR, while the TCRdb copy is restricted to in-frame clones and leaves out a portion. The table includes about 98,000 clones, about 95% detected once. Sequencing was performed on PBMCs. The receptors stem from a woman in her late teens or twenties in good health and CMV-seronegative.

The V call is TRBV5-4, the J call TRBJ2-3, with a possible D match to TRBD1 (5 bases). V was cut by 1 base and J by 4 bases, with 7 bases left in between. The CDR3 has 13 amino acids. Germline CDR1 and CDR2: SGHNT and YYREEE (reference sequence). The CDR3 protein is CASSLRGADTQYF. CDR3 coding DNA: TGTGCCAGCAGCTTGAGGGGCGCAGATACGCAGTATTTT.

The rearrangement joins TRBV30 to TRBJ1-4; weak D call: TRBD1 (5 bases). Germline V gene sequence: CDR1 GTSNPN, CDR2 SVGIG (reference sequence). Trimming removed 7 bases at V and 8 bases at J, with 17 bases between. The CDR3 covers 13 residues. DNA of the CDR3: TGTGCCTCCCAGGGCGAAGGCATAGAAAAACTGTTTTTT. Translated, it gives CASQGEGIEKLFF.

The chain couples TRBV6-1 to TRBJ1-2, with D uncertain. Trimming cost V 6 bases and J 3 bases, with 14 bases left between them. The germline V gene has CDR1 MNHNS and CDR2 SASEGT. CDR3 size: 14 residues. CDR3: CASREAASDYGYTF. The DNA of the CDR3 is TGTGCCAGCAGGGAGGCTGCGTCGGACTATGGCTACACCTTC.

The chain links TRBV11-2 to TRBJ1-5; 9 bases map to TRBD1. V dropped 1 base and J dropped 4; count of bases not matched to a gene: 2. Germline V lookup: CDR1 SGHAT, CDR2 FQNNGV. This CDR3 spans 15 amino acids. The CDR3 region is CASSLGGTGNQPQHF. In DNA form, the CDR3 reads TGTGCCAGCAGCTTAGGCGGGACAGGGAATCAGCCCCAGCATTTT.

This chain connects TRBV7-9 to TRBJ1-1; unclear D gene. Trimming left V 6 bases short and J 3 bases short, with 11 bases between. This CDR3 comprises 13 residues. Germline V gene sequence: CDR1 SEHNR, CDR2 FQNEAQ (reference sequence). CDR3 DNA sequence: TGTGCCAGCAGACAAACGGAGGACACTGAAGCTTTCTTT. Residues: CASRQTEDTEAFF. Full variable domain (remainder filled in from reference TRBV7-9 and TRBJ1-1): DTGVSQNPRHKITKRGQNVTFRCDPISEHNRLYWYRQTLGQGPEFLTYFQNEAQLEKSRLLSDRFSAERPKGSFSTLEIQRTEQGDSAMYLCASRQTEDTEAFFGQGTRLTVV.

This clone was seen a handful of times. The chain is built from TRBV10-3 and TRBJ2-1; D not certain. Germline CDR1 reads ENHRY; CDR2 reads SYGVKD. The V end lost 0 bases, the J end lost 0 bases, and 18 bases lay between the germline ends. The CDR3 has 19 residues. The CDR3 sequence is CAISESIAFRPGSYNEQFF. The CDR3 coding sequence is TGTGCCATCAGTGAGTCTATCGCTTTTCGCCCAGGCTCCTACAATGAGCAGTTCTTC.

CDR3 coding DNA: TGTGCCAGCAGCTCGGGGGGCCACCGCACAGATACGCAGTATTTT. It encodes CASSSGGHRTDTQYF. The chain uses TRBV7-2 and TRBJ2-3, with D maybe TRBD2 (7 bases). The germline V gene has CDR1 SGHTA and CDR2 FQGNSA. The CDR3 sequence is 15 residues long. Trimming left V 4 bases short and J 1 base short, with 12 bases between.

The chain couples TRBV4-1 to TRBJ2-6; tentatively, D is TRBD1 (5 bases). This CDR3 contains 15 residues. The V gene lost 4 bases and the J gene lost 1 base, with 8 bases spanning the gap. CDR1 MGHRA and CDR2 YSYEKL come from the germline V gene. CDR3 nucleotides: TGCGCCAGCAGCCCCCAGGGATCTGGGGCCAACGTCCTGACTTTC. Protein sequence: CASSPQGSGANVLTF.

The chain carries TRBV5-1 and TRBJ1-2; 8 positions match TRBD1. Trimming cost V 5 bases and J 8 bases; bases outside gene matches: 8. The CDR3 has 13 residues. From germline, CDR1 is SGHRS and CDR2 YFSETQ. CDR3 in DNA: TGCGCCAGCAGACCCGGACAGGGCGGAGGCTACACCTTC. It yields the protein CASRPGQGGGYTF. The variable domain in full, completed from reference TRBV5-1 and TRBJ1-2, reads KAGVTQTPRYLIKTRGQQVTLSCSPISGHRSVSWYQQTPGQGLQFLFEYFSETQRNKGNFPGRFSGRQFSNSRSEMNVSTLELGDSALYLCASRPGQGGGYTFGSGTRLTVV.

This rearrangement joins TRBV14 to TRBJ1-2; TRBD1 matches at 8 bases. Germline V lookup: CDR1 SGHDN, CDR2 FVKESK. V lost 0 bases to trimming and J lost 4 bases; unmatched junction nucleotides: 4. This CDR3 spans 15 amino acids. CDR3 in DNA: TGTGCCAGCAGCCAAGATGGGACAGGTACCTATGGCTACACCTTC. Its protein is CASSQDGTGTYGYTF.

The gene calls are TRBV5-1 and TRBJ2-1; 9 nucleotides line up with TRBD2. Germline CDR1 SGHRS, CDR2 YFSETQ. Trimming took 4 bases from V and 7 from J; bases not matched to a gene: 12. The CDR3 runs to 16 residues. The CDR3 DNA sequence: TGCGCCAGCAGCCCGCAGCCCAGCGGGGGGTCTAATGAGCAGTTCTTC. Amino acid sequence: CASSPQPSGGSNEQFF.

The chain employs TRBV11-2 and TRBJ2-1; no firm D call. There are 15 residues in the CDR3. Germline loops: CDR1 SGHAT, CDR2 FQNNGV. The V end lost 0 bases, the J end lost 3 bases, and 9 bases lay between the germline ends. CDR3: CASSLDAGNYNEQFF. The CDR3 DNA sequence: TGTGCCAGCAGCTTAGATGCAGGCAACTACAATGAGCAGTTCTTC.

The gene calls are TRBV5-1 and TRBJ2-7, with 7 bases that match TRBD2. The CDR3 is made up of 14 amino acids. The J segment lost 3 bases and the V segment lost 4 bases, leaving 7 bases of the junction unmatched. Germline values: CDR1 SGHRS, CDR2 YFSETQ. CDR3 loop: CASSDPSGIYEQYF. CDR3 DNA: TGCGCCAGCAGCGACCCTAGCGGAATCTACGAGCAGTACTTC.

The CDR3 loop is CASSLTGQNYGYTF. The CDR3 region has the DNA TGTGCCAGCAGCTTAACCGGACAGAACTATGGCTACACCTTC. The chain couples TRBV7-9 to TRBJ1-2; TRBD1 might be the D (6 bases). CDR3 size: 14 residues. V shed 2 bases and J shed 2 bases, with 9 bases lying between them. The germline V gene encodes CDR1 SEHNR and CDR2 FQNEAQ (reference sequence).

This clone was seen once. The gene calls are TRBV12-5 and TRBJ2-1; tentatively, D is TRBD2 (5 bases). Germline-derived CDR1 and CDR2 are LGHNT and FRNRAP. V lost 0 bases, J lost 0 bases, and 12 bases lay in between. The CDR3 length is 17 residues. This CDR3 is CASGLVPPSSSYNEQFF. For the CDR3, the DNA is TGTGCTAGTGGTTTGGTACCCCCTAGCAGCTCCTACAATGAGCAGTTCTTC.

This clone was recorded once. The CDR3 sequence: CAISLPTGWYNEQFF. The CDR3 nucleotides read TGTGCCATCAGCCTTCCGACAGGGTGGTACAATGAGCAGTTCTTC. The J gene is TRBJ2-1, the V gene TRBV10-3; 7 bases align to TRBD1. This CDR3 has 15 amino acids. Germline lookup yields CDR1 ENHRY and CDR2 SYGVKD. V was clipped by 6 bases and J by 4 bases; unmatched bases: 9.

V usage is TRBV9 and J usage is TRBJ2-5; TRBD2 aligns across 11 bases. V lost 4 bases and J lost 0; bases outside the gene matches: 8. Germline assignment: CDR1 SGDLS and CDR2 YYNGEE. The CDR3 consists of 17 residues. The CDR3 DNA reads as TGTGCCAGCAGCCATTCTTTACTAGCGGGGGACCAAGAGACCCAGTACTTC. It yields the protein CASSHSLLAGDQETQYF.

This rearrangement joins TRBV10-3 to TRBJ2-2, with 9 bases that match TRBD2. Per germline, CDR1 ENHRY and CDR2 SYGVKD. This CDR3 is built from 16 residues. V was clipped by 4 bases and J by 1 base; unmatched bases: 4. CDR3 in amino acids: CAISGRLAENTGELFF. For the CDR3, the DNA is TGTGCCATCAGTGGCAGACTAGCGGAGAACACCGGGGAGCTGTTTTTT.

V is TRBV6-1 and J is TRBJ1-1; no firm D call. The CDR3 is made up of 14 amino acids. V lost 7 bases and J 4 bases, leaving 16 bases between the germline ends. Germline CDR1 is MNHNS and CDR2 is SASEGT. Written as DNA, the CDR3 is TGTGCCAGCAAGAAGTCCGGGTTTCGCACTGAAGCTTTCTTT. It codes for CASKKSGFRTEAFF.

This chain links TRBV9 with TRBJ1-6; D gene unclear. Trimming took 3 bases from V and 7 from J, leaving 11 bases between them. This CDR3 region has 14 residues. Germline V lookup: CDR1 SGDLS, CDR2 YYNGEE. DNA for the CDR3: TGTGCCAGCAGCGCACTAGGGCCGAATTCACCCCTCCACTTT. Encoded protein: CASSALGPNSPLHF. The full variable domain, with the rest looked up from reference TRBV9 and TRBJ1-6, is DSGVTQTPKHLITATGQRVTLRCSPRSGDLSVYWYQQSLDQGLQFLIQYYNGEERAKGNILERFSAQQFPDLHSELNLSSLELGDSALYFCASSALGPNSPLHFGNGTRLTVT.

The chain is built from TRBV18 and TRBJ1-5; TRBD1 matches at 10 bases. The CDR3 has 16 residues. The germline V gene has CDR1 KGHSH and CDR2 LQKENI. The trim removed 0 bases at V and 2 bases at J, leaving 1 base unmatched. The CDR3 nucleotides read TGTGCCAGCTCACCACCCGGACAGGGGGGCAATCAGCCCCAGCATTTT. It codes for CASSPPGQGGNQPQHF.